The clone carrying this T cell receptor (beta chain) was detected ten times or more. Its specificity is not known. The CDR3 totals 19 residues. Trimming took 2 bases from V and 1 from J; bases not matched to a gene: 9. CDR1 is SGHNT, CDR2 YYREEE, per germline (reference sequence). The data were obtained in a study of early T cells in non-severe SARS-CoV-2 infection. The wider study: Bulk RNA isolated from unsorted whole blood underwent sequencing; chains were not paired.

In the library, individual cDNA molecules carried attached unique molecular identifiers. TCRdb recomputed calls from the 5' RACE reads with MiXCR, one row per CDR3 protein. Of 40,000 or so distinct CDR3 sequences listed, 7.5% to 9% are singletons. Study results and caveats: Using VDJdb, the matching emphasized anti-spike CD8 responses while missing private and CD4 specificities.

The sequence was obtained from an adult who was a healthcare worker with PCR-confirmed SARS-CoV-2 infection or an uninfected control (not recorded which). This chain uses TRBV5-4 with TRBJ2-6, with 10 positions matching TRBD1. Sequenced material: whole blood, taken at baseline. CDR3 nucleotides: TGTGCCAGCAGCTTACCTCCGGGACAGGGGCCTTCTGGGGCCAACGTCCTGACTTTC. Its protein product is CASSLPPGQGPSGANVLTF.